This TCR beta chain was identified during a study of blood T cell repertoires in COVID-19. Overall study context: The United States, Italy and Spain provided the acute and convalescent COVID-19 samples. Nucleic acid was either cDNA or gDNA, and it came from T cells, B-cell-depleted T cells, or PBMCs.

The Seattle site enrolled patients during active infection and followed them longitudinally. A note on this clone: The sample carries other DNA sequences with the same CDR3.

Per the study methods: By means of reference gene primer amplification, nucleated cell counts were estimated. Sequenced by immunoSEQ multiplex PCR; TCRdb stores in-frame clones only, minus some. V, J and clone size derive from that table, while D and trimming were established from the DNA sequence. The sample yields more than 300,000 clones, about 90% seen once. V lost 0 bases to trimming and J lost 10 bases, with 7 bases between them. The CDR3 has 13 residues. Germline assignment: CDR1 LGHNA and CDR2 YSLEER. The gene calls are TRBV4-3 and TRBJ1-6, with D perhaps matching TRBD1 (6 bases). Sequenced sample: peripheral blood. This TCR came from a woman in her twenties or thirties with COVID-19, enrolled during active disease. The CDR3 protein is CASSQDRGSPLHF. The CDR3 DNA is TGCGCCAGCAGCCAAGACAGGGGCTCACCCCTCCACTTT.